The rows below give T cell receptor beta chains drawn from one sample of a study of regulatory T cells in long-lasting Graves disease. TCRdb passed the multiplex PCR reads through MiXCR, listing each CDR3 protein once. The repertoire includes a few hundred thousand distinct CDR3 sequences, roughly 21% of them detected once, and approximately 6.4% sits in the top ten. Here the sequenced sample was peripheral blood mononuclear cells (PBMCs), taken when the disease was refractory, from a patient treated with antithyroid drugs. The receptor set was obtained from a female donor with Graves disease. CDR3s include the opening cysteine and the closing phenylalanine or tryptophan. The D gene is left open where the match is weak. The size field is filled for only some rows; it gives once, few, many or a size class.

>TRBJ2-7|many|TRBV28|17|TRBD2
TGTGCCAGCAGTTTACCTTCAGGACTAGCGGGAGTTGACGAGCAGTACTTC
CASSLPSGLAGVDEQYF
>TRBJ1-1|many|TRBV19|13|NA
TGTGCCAGTAGTAGAGGGGGGGAAACTGAAGCTTTCTTT
CASSRGGETEAFF
>TRBJ1-6|many|TRBV28|17|NA
TGTGCCAGCAGTTCTCCGGGGCAACGCCGAAAGGATTCACCCCTCCACTTT
CASSSPGQRRKDSPLHF
>TRBJ1-6|NA|TRBV4-3|16|NA
TGCGCCAGCAGCCAAGATCGCAGCCGCCAGTATTCACCCCTCCACTTT
CASSQDRSRQYSPLHF
>TRBJ1-1|many|TRBV10-1|15|NA
TGCGCCAGCAGCCGATCCCTGGGGATGAACACTGAAGCTTTCTTT
CASSRSLGMNTEAFF
>TRBJ2-6|NA|TRBV6-1|15|NA
TGTGCCAGCAGCCGCTACAGGGATGGGGCCAACGTCCTGACTTTC
CASSRYRDGANVLTF
>TRBJ1-1|many|TRBV11-2|16|TRBD1
TGTGCCAGCAGCCTAGAGGGACAGAGTATGAACACTGAAGCTTTCTTT
CASSLEGQSMNTEAFF
>TRBJ1-2|many|TRBV6-2/TRBV6-3|13|NA
TGTGCCAGCAGTTACTCGTACCAGAATGGCTACACCTTC
CASSYSYQNGYTF
>TRBJ2-3|NA|TRBV28|16|TRBD2
TGTGCCAGCAGCCCTACGACTAGCGGGAGAGTGGATACGCAGTATTTT
CASSPTTSGRVDTQYF
>TRBJ2-4|NA|TRBV19|20|NA
TGTGCCAGTAGTATCCAACAGGGAATGGGAGTGGTTTTAGCCAAAAACATTCAGTACTTC
CASSIQQGMGVVLAKNIQYF
>TRBJ2-7|many|TRBV28|17|TRBD1
TGTGCCAGCAGCTCAATCGCCCGGGACAGGAGCTCCTACGAGCAGTACTTC
CASSSIARDRSSYEQYF
>TRBJ2-7|NA|TRBV20-1|15|NA
TGCAGTGCTAGAGATTCAGGAGGAATAACCTACGAGCAGTACTTC
CSARDSGGITYEQYF
>TRBJ1-6|NA|TRBV20-1|16|TRBD1
TGCAGTGCGAATCCGGGACAGGTCTCCTATAATTCACCCCTCCACTTT
CSANPGQVSYNSPLHF
>TRBJ2-5|NA|TRBV30|13|NA
TGTGCCTGGAGTGTACTGATTCAAGAGACCCAGTACTTC
CAWSVLIQETQYF
>TRBJ2-3|few|TRBV11-2|15|TRBD1
TGTGCCAGCAGCAGAGACAGGGTCGGCACAGATACGCAGTATTTT
CASSRDRVGTDTQYF
>TRBJ2-7|many|TRBV20-1|13|NA
TGCAGTGCTCTGGGGGGACAGACCTACGAGCAGTACTTC
CSALGGQTYEQYF
>TRBJ1-1|few|TRBV29-1|13|TRBD1
TGCAGCGTTGAATTACAGGGGAACGGTGAAGCTTTCTTT
CSVELQGNGEAFF
>TRBJ2-7|many|TRBV2|13|NA
TGTGCCAGCAGTGAACAGGTCCCGTACGAGCAGTACTTC
CASSEQVPYEQYF